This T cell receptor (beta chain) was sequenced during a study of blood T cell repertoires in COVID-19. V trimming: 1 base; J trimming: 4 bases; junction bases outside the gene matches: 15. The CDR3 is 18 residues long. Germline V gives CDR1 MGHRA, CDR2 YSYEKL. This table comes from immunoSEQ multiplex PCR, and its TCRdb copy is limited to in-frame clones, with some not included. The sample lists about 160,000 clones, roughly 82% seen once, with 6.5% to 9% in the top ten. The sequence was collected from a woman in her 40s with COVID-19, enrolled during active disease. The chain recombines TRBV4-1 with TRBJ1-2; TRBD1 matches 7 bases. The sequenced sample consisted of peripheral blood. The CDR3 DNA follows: TGCGCCAGCAGCCAAGGGACAGGACTACCCACACTTTCCTATGGCTACACCTTC. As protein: CASSQGTGLPTLSYGYTF.